Listed here are 9 T cell receptor beta chains from one sample, sequenced in a study of CD8 T cells in ankylosing spondylitis. Via MiXCR, TCRdb re-called the 5' RACE reads, giving one row per CDR3 protein. This table holds 250,000 to 400,000 distinct CDR3 sequences, 9.5% to 13% found once. The sequencing input was blood, either unsorted or a sorted T cell fraction (not recorded which). These receptors all stem from a female donor with ankylosing spondylitis or in good health (not recorded which).

The chain joins TRBV30 to TRBJ2-1; 10 nucleotides agree with TRBD2. This CDR3 has 12 amino acids. Germline V gene lookup returns CDR1 GTSNPN and CDR2 SVGIG (reference sequence). V lost 7 bases to trimming and J lost 6 bases; unmatched junction nucleotides: 3. The CDR3 nucleotides read TGTGCCTACCGGACTAGCGGCAATGAGCAGTTCTTC. This translates into CAYRTSGNEQFF.

This clonotype was detected many times. The CDR3, as DNA: TGCGCCAGCAGCTCCCAGGGATTCAAAAACATTCAGTACTTC. Translating it yields CASSSQGFKNIQYF. The genes are TRBV5-1 and TRBJ2-4; possibly TRBD1 for D (5 bases). The V gene's germline CDR1 is SGHRS and CDR2 YFSETQ. The CDR3 length is 14 residues. V was shortened by 3 bases and J by 3 bases, with 10 bases between the two germline ends.

To note about this clonotype: This may be a read error: a much more frequent sequence differs by one nucleotide. The chain joins TRBV11-2 to TRBJ2-7, with unresolved D. This CDR3 has 13 residues. The germline V gene encodes CDR1 SGHAT and CDR2 FQNNGV. The V and J ends lost 5 bases and 0 bases respectively, with 8 bases between them. The CDR3 here is CASSPPASYEQYF. For the CDR3, the DNA is TGTGCCAGCAGCCCCCCGGCCTCCTACGAGCAGTACTTC.

The table lists this clonotype with many counts. The rearrangement links TRBV5-1 to TRBJ2-2; 7 bases map to TRBD1. This CDR3 region has 15 residues. V lost 1 base, J lost 3 bases, and 3 bases stayed unmatched. Germline CDR1 and CDR2: SGHRS and YFSETQ. The CDR3 sequence: CASSLRTGDTGELFF. CDR3 nucleotide sequence: TGCGCCAGCAGCTTGCGCACAGGGGACACCGGGGAGCTGTTTTTT.

The chain has TRBV3-1 and TRBJ2-1, with D maybe TRBD2 (6 bases). The V gene's germline CDR1 is LGHDT and CDR2 YNNKEL (reference sequence). The CDR3 totals 15 residues. V was pared by 6 bases and J by 8 bases, with 20 bases between. CDR3: CASSPYPGVSYEQFF. In DNA form, the CDR3 reads TGTGCCAGCAGTCCCTATCCGGGAGTGTCATATGAGCAGTTCTTC.

The CDR3 spells CASSFGGFINQPQHF. CDR3 DNA: TGTGCCAGCAGCTTCGGTGGTTTCATTAATCAGCCCCAGCATTTT. This chain joins TRBV7-2 and TRBJ1-5; D unresolved. The V end lost 3 bases, the J end lost 4 bases, and 13 bases lay between the germline ends. This CDR3 contains 15 residues. CDR1 and CDR2 from the germline V gene are SGHTA and FQGNSA.

The rearrangement links TRBV28 to TRBJ2-1, with D tentatively TRBD2 (5 bases). Germline V gene sequence: CDR1 MDHEN, CDR2 SYDVKM. The CDR3 has 15 residues. V lost 5 bases, J lost 10 bases, and 21 bases lay in between. The CDR3 sequence: CASSPLERTSLEQFF. CDR3 nucleotide sequence: TGTGCCAGCAGTCCACTTGAGAGGACTTCCCTGGAGCAGTTCTTC.

The chain carries TRBV12-3 or TRBV12-4 and TRBJ1-3; no reliable D call. This CDR3 is 10 amino acids long. V was cut by 10 bases and J by 3 bases, with 4 bases left in between. CDR3 sequence: CATLGNTIYF. In DNA form, the CDR3 reads TGTGCCACACTTGGAAACACCATATATTTT.

In this sample, this clonotype turned up a few times. The chain carries TRBV12-3 or TRBV12-4 and TRBJ2-7, with 8 bases aligning to TRBD2. CDR3 length: 14 amino acids. V shed 9 bases and J 2 bases; nucleotides not matched to a gene: 9. The CDR3 DNA reads as TGTGCCAGTATGAGGAGCGGGAGACCCTACGAGCAGTACTTC. Protein sequence: CASMRSGRPYEQYF.